This T cell receptor (beta chain) is from a study of blood T cell repertoires in COVID-19 (dated by TCRdb to 2019 to 2021). Regarding the complete study: Collaborator samples came from the United States, Italy and Spain and covered acute and convalescent phases of COVID-19. The sample metadata nearly always contained a de-identified subject ID, COVID-19 status, age in years and sex. The material from the prospective study consisted of cDNA or gDNA derived from T cells, B-cell-depleted T cells, or PBMCs. Samples came from the ongoing ImmuneRACE study (first 160 participants) plus 1,254 subjects from 6 global collaborators. A freely available public database, intended as a resource for researchers studying the immune response to SARS-CoV-2, is where the repertoires were released. Subjects who had been exposed to COVID-19, were actively infected with it, or had recovered from it provided the deeply sampled blood TCRbeta repertoires that made up the dataset. Where available, HLA class I and class II types were taken from metadata supplied by the sample provider and were not determined by assay-based typing. What the authors observed across the whole study: The amount of clinical and demographic metadata varied by source and participant and was provided uncurated.

The germline V gene (reference sequence) yields LNHDA for CDR1 and SQIVND for CDR2. The junction carries 16 bases between V and J, which are trimmed by 8 bases and 3 bases respectively. Taken from cysteine to phenylalanine, the CDR3 has 14 residues. Only CDR3 DNA is held: 42 bases, read in frame from base 1. One collaborating source in Seattle enrolled patients while the patients were actively infected and followed the patients over time throughout the course of disease. The collaborating institutions used their own protocols to collect whole blood in K2EDTA tubes. For TCRbeta analysis, collaborators shipped samples as frozen whole blood, isolated PBMCs, or DNA extracted from either of those sample types. TCRbeta CDR3 regions were amplified from genomic DNA using the immunoSEQ Assay, a bias-controlled multiplex PCR. The authors' analysis ran thus. The number of nucleated cells in each sample was estimated by amplification of reference gene primers within the assay. To quantify the absolute abundance of each unique TCRbeta CDR3 rearrangement, sequence reads were collapsed and filtered. For each sample, productive Simpson clonality was calculated as the square root of Simpson's diversity index across productive rearrangements. The table comes from immuneACCESS by way of TCRdb, which keeps in-frame sequences with V and J called. Part of the clones is missing from these tables; in studies checked, under half for an unresolved V gene and the rest for unknown reasons. V, J and clone size were drawn from that table, and D and trimming were deduced from the DNA. For this sample there are a few hundred thousand clones; approximately 85% appear just once. The ten largest clones capture 0.85% to 0.9% of the sample.

To note about this clone: It lacks a known antigen. Qualities for individual bases were not recorded, and no much larger clone is one base off.

The chain was built from TRBV19 and TRBJ1-1; a tentative D match to TRBD1 spans 5 bases. The clonotype originates from a human donor with COVID-19, enrolled during active disease. The donor label of this sample is uncertain. Specimen: peripheral blood. The CDR3 loop reads CASPPGGSDTEAFF. The sequenced DNA is TGTGCCAGTCCCCCTGGGGGGTCGGACACTGAAGCTTTCTTT.